A selection of T cell receptor beta chains follows, all from one sample in a study of blood T cell repertoires in COVID-19. Sequenced by immunoSEQ multiplex PCR; TCRdb stores in-frame clones only, minus some. This sample yields about 190,000 clones, of which around 88% are seen a single time; under 9.5% belongs to the top ten. The material sequenced was PBMCs or T cells enriched from blood (not recorded which). Receptors were obtained from a woman between 25 and 40 years old who had recovered from COVID-19. Both conserved end residues are part of each CDR3. Fields, in order: V gene, CDR3 length, CDR3 protein.

TRBV11-1,14,CASSSTREGYEQYF
TRBV10-3,21,CAISESRISFRSGRVHNEQFF
TRBV3-1/TRBV3-2,17,CASSQDPGTGGGYGYTF
TRBV6-1,18,CASSEDRGSLSGANVLTF
TRBV6-1,16,CASSEANSPPFEKLFF
TRBV6-5,14,CASSLGLAGMTQYF
TRBV3-1/TRBV3-2,16,CASSPFRQRSGNTIYF
TRBV6-5,15,CASSWPGQGLYEQYF
TRBV27,17,CASSPRLASGITDTQYF
TRBV6-5,14,CASSRRTGRNEQYF
TRBV5-1,13,CASSWEDSYEQYF
TRBV18,14,CASSPDLGGREKYF
TRBV5-1,13,CASSTTGSYEQYF
TRBV7-9,12,CASSFSYNEQFF
TRBV9,16,CASSVAPTSGKGEQFF
TRBV7-8,16,CASSLADDGLSAEQYF
TRBV28,17,CASSLKRGRLSNQPQHF
TRBV7-9,17,CASSSKTGSTAYNEQFF
TRBV21-1,17,CASTLLRSAGSGDTQYF